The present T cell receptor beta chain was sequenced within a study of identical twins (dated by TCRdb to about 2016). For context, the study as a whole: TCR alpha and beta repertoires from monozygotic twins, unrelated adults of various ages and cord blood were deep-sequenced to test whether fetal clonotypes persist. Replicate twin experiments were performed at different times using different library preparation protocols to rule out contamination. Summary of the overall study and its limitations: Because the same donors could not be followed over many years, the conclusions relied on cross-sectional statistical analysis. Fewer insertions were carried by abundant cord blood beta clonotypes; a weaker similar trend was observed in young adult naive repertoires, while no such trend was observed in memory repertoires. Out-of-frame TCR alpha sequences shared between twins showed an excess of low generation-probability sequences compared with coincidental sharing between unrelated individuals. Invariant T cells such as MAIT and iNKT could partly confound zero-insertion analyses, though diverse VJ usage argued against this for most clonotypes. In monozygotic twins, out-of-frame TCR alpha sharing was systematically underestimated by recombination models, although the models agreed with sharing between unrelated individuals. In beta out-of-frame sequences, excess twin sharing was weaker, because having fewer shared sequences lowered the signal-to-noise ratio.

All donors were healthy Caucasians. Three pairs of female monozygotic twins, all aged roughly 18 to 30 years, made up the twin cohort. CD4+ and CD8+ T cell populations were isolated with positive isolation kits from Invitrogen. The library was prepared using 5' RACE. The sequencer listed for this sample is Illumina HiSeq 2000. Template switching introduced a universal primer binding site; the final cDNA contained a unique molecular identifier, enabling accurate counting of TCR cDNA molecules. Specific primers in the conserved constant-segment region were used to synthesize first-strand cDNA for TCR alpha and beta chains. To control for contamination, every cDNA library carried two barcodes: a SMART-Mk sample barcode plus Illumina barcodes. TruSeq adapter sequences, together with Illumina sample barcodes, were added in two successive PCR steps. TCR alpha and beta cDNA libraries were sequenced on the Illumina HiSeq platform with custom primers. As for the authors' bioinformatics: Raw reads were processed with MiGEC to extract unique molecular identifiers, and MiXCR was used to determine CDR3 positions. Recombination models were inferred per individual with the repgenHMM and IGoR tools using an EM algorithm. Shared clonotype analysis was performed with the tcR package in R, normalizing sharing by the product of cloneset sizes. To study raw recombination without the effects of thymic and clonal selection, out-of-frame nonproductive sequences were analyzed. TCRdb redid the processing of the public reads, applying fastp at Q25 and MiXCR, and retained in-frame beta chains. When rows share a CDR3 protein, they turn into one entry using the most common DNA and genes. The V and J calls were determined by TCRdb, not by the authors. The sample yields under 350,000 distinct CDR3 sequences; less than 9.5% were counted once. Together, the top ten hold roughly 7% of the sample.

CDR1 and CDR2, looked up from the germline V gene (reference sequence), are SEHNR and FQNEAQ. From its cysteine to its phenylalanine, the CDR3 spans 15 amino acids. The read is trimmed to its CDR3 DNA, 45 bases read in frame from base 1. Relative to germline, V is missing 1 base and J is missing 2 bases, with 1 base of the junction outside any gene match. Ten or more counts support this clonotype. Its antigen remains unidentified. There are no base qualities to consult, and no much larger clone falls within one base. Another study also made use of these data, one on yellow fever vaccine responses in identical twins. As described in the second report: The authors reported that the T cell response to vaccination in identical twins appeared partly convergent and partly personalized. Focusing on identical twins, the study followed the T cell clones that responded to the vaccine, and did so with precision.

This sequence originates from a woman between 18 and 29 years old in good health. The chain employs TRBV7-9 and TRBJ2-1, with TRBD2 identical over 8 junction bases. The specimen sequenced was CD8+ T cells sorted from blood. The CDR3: CASSLGGRPYNEQFF. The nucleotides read TGTGCCAGCAGCTTAGGCGGGAGGCCCTACAATGAGCAGTTCTTC.